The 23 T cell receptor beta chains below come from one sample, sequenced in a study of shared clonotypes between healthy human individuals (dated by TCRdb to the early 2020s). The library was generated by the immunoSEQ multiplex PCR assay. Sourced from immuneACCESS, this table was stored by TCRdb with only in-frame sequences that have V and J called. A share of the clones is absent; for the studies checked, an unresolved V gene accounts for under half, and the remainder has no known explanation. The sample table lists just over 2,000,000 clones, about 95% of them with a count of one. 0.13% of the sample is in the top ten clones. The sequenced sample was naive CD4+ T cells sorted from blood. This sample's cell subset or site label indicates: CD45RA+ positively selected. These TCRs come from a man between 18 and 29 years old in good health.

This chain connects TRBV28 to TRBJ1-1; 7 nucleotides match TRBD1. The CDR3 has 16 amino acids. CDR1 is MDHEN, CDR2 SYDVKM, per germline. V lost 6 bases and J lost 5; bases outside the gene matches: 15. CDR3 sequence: CASSPIGTARRTEAFF. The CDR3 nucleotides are TGTGCCAGCAGCCCTATTGGGACAGCTCGACGGACTGAAGCTTTCTTT.

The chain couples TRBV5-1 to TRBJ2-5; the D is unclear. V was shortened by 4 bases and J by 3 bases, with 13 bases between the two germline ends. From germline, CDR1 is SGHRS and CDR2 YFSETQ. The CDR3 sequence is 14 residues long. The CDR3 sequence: CASSEQASKETQYF. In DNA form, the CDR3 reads TGCGCCAGCAGCGAGCAAGCGAGTAAAGAGACCCAGTACTTC.

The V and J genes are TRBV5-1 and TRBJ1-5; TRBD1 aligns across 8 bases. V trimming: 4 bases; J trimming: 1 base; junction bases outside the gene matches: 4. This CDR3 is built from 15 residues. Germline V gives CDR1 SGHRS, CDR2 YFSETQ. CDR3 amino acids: CASSRTGQSNQPQHF. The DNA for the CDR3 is TGCGCCAGCAGCAGGACAGGGCAAAGCAATCAGCCCCAGCATTTT.

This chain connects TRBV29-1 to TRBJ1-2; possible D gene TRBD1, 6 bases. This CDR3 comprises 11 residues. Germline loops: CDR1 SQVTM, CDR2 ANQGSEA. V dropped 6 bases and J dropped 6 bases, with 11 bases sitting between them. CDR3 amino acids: CSVRGGNGYTF. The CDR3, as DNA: TGCAGCGTCAGAGGGGGGAATGGCTACACCTTC. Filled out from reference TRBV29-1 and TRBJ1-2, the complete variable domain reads SAVISQKPSRDICQRGTSLTIQCQVDSQVTMMFWYRQQPGQSLTLIATANQGSEATYESGFVIDKFPISRPNLTFSTLTVSNMSPEDSSIYLCSVRGGNGYTFGSGTRLTVV.

The chain's CDR3 is CASSTDRKGEPQHF. Here the CDR3 DNA reads TGTGCCAGCAGCACGGACAGGAAAGGGGAGCCCCAGCATTTT. The chain couples TRBV5-5 to TRBJ1-5, with TRBD1 identical over 7 bases. The ends lost 4 bases at V and 8 bases at J; junction bases unmatched: 9. The CDR3 loop spans 14 amino acids. Germline CDR1 SGHKS, CDR2 YYEKEE (reference sequence).

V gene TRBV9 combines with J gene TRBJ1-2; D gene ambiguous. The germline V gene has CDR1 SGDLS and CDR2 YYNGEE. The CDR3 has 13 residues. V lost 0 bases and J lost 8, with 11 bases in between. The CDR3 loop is CASSVEPIGGYTF. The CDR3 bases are TGTGCCAGCAGCGTAGAGCCCATTGGGGGCTACACCTTC.

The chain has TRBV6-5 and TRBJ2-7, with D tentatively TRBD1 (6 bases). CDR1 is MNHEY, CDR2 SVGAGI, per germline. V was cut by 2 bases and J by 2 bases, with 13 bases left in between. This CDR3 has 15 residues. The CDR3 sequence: CASSYLGQSTYEQYF. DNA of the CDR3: TGTGCCAGCAGTTACCTAGGACAGTCTACCTACGAGCAGTACTTC.

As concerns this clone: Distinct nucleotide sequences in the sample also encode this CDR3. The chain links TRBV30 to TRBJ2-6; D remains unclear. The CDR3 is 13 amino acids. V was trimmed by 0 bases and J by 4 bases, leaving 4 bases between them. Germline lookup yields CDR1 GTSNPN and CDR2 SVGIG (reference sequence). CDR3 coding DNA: TGTGCCTGGAGTGTGCCCGGGGCCAACGTCCTGACTTTC. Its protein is CAWSVPGANVLTF. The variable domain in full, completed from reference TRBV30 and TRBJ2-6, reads SQTIHQWPATLVQPVGSPLSLECTVEGTSNPNLYWYRQAAGRGLQLLFYSVGIGQISSEVPQNLSASRPQDRQFILSSKKLLLSDSGFYLCAWSVPGANVLTFGAGSRLTVL.

The CDR3 nucleotides read TGCGCCAGCAGCTCTGGACAGCCCTATGGCTACACCTTC. This translates into CASSSGQPYGYTF. The J gene is TRBJ1-2, the V gene TRBV5-1; D possibly corresponds to TRBD1 (6 bases). This CDR3 has 13 amino acids. CDR1 is SGHRS and CDR2 is YFSETQ in the germline V gene. Trimming left V 3 bases short and J 4 bases short, with 10 bases between.

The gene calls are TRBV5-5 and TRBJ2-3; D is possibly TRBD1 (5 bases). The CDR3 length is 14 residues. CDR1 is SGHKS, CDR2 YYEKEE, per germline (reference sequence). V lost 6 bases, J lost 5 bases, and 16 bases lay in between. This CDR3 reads CASKARDRGDTQYF. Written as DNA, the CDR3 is TGTGCCAGCAAGGCCAGGGATCGTGGAGATACGCAGTATTTT. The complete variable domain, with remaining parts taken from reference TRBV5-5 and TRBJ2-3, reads DAGVTQSPTHLIKTRGQQVTLRCSPISGHKSVSWYQQVLGQGPQFIFQYYEKEERGRGNFPDRFSARQFPNYSSELNVNALLLGDSALYLCASKARDRGDTQYFGPGTRLTVL.

Written as DNA, the CDR3 is TGTGCCAGCAGTGTAGGAGGTGGCAACGAGCAGTACTTC. It translates to CASSVGGGNEQYF. The rearrangement links TRBV7-3 to TRBJ2-7; D might be TRBD2 (5 bases). Trimming pared 6 bases from V and 5 bases from J, leaving 14 bases between. Germline CDR1 SGHTA, CDR2 FQGTGA. The CDR3 loop spans 13 amino acids. Variable domain in full (rest from reference TRBV7-3 and TRBJ2-7): GAGVSQTPSNKVTEKGKYVELRCDPISGHTALYWYRQSLGQGPEFLIYFQGTGAADDSGLPNDRFFAVRPEGSVSTLKIQRTERGDSAVYLCASSVGGGNEQYFGPGTRLTVT.

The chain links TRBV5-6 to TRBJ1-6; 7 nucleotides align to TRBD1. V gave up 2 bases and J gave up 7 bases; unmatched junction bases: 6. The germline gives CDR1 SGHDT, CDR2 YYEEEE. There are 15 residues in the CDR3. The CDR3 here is CASSFSDRENSPLHF. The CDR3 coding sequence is TGTGCCAGCAGCTTTTCTGACAGGGAGAATTCACCCCTCCACTTT.

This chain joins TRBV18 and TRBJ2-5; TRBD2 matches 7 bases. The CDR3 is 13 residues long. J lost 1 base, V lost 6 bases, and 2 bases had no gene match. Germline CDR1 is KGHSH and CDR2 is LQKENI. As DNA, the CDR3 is TGTGCCAGCTCCGGGGGGACCCAAGAGACCCAGTACTTC. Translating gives CASSGGTQETQYF.

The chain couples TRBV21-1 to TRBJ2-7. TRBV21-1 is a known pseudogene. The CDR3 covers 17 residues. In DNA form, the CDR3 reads TGTGCCAGCAGCGGCACGATGGGGGACCGAAACTCCTACGAGCAGTACTTC. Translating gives CASSGTMGDRNSYEQYF.

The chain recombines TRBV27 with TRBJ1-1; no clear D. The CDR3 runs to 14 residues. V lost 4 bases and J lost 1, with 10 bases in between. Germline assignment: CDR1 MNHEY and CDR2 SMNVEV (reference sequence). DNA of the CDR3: TGTGCCAGCAGTTCATCGCCAAAGAACACTGAAGCTTTCTTT. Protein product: CASSSSPKNTEAFF.

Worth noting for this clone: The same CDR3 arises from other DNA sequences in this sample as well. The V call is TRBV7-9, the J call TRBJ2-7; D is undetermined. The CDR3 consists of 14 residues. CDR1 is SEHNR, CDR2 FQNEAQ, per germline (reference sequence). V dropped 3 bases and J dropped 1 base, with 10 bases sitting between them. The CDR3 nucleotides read TGTGCCAGCAGCTTGGGCCAGGCTTCCTACGAGCAGTACTTC. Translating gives CASSLGQASYEQYF. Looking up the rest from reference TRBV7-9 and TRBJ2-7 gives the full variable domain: DTGVSQNPRHKITKRGQNVTFRCDPISEHNRLYWYRQTLGQGPEFLTYFQNEAQLEKSRLLSDRFSAERPKGSFSTLEIQRTEQGDSAMYLCASSLGQASYEQYFGPGTRLTVT.

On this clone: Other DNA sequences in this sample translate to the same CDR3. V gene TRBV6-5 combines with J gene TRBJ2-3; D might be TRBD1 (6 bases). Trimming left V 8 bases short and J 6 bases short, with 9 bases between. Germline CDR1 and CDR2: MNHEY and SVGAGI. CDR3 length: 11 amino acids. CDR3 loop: CASRRGDTQYF. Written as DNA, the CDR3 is TGTGCCAGCCGAAGGGGGGATACGCAGTATTTT.

CDR3 amino acids: CASSSGAGGVHEQFF. As DNA, the CDR3 is TGTGCCAGCAGTTCCGGAGCGGGGGGGGTACATGAGCAGTTCTTC. The chain uses TRBV28 and TRBJ2-1; the match to TRBD2 covers 10 bases. The germline V gene encodes CDR1 MDHEN and CDR2 SYDVKM. This CDR3 spans 15 amino acids. Trimming cost V 4 bases and J 8 bases; bases outside gene matches: 8. The full variable domain, its missing parts supplied by reference TRBV28 and TRBJ2-1, is DVKVTQSSRYLVKRTGEKVFLECVQDMDHENMFWYRQDPGLGLRLIYFSYDVKMKEKGDIPEGYSVSREKKERFSLILESASTNQTSMYLCASSSGAGGVHEQFFGPGTRLTVL.

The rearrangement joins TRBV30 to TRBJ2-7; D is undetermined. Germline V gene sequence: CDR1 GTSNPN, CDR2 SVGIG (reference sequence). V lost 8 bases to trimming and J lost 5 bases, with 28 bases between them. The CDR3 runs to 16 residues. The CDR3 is CAAWSVDRWPRDEQYF. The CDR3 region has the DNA TGTGCCGCCTGGAGTGTTGACCGCTGGCCCCGAGACGAGCAGTACTTC.

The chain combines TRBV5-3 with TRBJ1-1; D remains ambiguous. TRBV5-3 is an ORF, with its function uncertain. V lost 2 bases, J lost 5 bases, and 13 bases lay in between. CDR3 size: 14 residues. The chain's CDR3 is CARSFGLHSTEAFF. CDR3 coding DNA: TGTGCCAGAAGCTTCGGTCTTCACTCGACTGAAGCTTTCTTT.

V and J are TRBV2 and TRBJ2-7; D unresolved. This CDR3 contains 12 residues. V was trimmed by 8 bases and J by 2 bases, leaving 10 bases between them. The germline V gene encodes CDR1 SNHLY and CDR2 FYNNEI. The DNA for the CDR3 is TGTGCCAGCTGCCTAGAAACCTACGAGCAGTACTTC. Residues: CASCLETYEQYF. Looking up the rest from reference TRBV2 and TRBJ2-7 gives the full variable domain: EPEVTQTPSHQVTQMGQEVILRCVPISNHLYFYWYRQILGQKVEFLVSFYNNEISEKSEIFDDQFSVERPDGSNFTLKIRSTKLEDSAMYFCASCLETYEQYFGPGTRLTVT.

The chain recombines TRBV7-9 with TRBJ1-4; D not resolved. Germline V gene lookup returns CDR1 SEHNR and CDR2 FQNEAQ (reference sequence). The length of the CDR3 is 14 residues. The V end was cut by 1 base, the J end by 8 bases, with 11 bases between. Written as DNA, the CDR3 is TGTGCCAGCAGCTTAGGGTCCCCCGGGGAAAAACTGTTTTTT. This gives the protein CASSLGSPGEKLFF.

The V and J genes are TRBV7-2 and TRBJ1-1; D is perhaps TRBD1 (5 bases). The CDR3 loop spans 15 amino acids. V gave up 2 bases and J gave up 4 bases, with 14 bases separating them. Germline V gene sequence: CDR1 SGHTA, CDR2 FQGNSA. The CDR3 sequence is CASSLIGGVSTEAFF. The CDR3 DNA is TGTGCCAGCAGCTTAATCGGGGGGGTTAGCACTGAAGCTTTCTTT.